The source of this T cell receptor beta chain is a study of blood T cells in healthy people across ages. This clonotype has only a few counts. With 3 bases removed from V and 5 bases from J, the gap between germline ends came to 13 bases. The CDR3 has 14 residues. Germline values: CDR1 MDHEN, CDR2 SYDVKM. Combining a sample-barcoded 5' primer with a J-beta primer mix, a second PCR ran for roughly 7 to 11 cycles. From the 5' RACE reads, TCRdb called clonotypes with MiXCR, one entry per CDR3 protein. Here the sample spans roughly 1,100,000 distinct CDR3 sequences, around 25% being singletons. Another study also made use of these data, one on T cells of mothers and their children.

The source material was blood. This sequence joins TRBV28 and TRBJ2-5; D is unclear. The sequence came from a girl aged 2-9 years in good health. The DNA for the CDR3 is TGTGCCAGCAGTTTGAGGCTGGGATATGAGACCCAGTACTTC. It is translated as CASSLRLGYETQYF.